The 7 T cell receptor beta chains in this list originate from one sample, sequenced in a study of CXCR3-negative and CXCR3-positive naive CD8 T cells. Study-wide points: Naive CXCR3-positive cells had TRB CDR3s more hydrophobic than those of CXCR3-negative naive cells.

No antigen is known for these receptors. Libraries were UMI-labeled 5' RACE TRB cDNA. Using the 5' RACE reads, TCRdb records one entry per CDR3 protein without DNA. The sample table includes about 5,300 distinct CDR3 sequences. Sequencing was done on a sample of naive CXCR3+ CD8+ T cells from blood. Sample subset: CD45RO-CCR7+CD27+CD95- naive CD8+ T cells expressing CXCR3 (TNR3+). The receptors were gathered from a human donor in good health. Some clones in this sample may be carry-over from other donors' samples.

This clonotype is labeled medium-sized based on frequency. The rearrangement joins TRBV6-5 to TRBJ1-1; TCRdb calls TRBD1, which cannot be checked without DNA. The CDR3 has 14 residues. Per the germline V gene, CDR1 is MNHEY and CDR2 is SVGAGI. CDR3: CASSTGTGVREAFF.

This clonotype registers medium-sized (0.01 to 0.1%) by frequency. J is TRBJ2-7 and V is TRBV4-2. Germline values: CDR1 LGHNA, CDR2 YNFKEQ. CDR3 length: 13 amino acids. The CDR3 spells CASSHGFPYEQYF.

This clonotype is labeled medium-sized based on frequency. This chain uses TRBV12-3 or TRBV12-4 with TRBJ2-2; TCRdb selects TRBD2, and the lack of DNA leaves this call unchecked. CDR3 length: 18 residues. CDR3 residues: CASRPGLAGRSDTGELFF.

Here the CDR3 reads CASSFPGGPDPTDTQYF. J is TRBJ2-3 and V is TRBV5-1; absent DNA, TCRdb's TRBD1 call cannot be checked. The CDR3 extends over 17 amino acids. From germline, CDR1 is SGHRS and CDR2 YFSETQ.

The rearrangement links TRBV29-1 to TRBJ2-1. This CDR3 region has 14 residues. CDR1 is SQVTM and CDR2 is ANQGSEA in the germline V gene. CDR3 residues: CSVDRKDYYNEQFF.

The chain is built from TRBV7-9 and TRBJ2-7; lacking DNA, the TRBD1 call made by TCRdb goes unchecked. The CDR3 is 14 residues long. Germline CDR1 reads SEHNR; CDR2 reads FQNEAQ (reference sequence). CDR3 sequence reads: CASSPSGGSYEQYF.

This clonotype is identified as medium-sized from frequency. This chain uses TRBV7-8 with TRBJ1-1. The CDR3 length is 13 residues. The germline gives CDR1 SGHVS, CDR2 FQNEAQ. CDR3 residues: CASSFYGNTEAFF.